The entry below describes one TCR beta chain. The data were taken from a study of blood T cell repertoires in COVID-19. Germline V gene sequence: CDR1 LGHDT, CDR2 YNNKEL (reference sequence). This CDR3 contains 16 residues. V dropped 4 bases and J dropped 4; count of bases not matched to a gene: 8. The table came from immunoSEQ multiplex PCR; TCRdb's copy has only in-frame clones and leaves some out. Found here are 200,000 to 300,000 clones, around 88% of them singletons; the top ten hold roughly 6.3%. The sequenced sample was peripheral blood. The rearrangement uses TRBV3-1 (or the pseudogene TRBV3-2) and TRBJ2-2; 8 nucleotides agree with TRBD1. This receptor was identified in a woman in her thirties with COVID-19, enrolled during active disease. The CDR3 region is CASSPGQAGGTGELFF. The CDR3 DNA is TGTGCCAGCAGCCCGGGACAGGCGGGCGGCACCGGGGAGCTGTTTTTT.